These T cell receptor beta chains were read from a single sample in a study of T cells after yellow fever vaccination. One entry per CDR3 protein, called by TCRdb with MiXCR from the 5' RACE reads. Found here are 25,000 to 35,000 distinct CDR3 sequences, 6.3% of them singletons; the top ten hold approximately 25%. The sample here was PBMCs, either bulk or a sorted T-cell subset (CD4+, CD8+, memory, or dextramer-sorted; not recorded which), taken on the day of the yellow fever booster vaccination. Source of these receptors: a man aged 25-40 years who received the YFV17D yellow fever vaccine. The CDR3 runs from the conserved cysteine through the conserved F or W. D genes are given only for firm matches. Size is stated for part of the rows, as once, few or many counts, or as a class when the clone is expanded.

j_call d_call v_call clone_size cdr3_aa cdr3_nt
TRBJ2-7 . TRBV6-2/TRBV6-3 many CASGAGTTKAYEQYF TGTGCCAGCGGGGCTGGGACAACGAAGGCCTACGAGCAGTACTTC
TRBJ1-2 . TRBV3-1 few CASSQENKANYGYTF TGTGCCAGCAGCCAAGAGAACAAAGCTAACTATGGCTACACCTTC
TRBJ2-5 . TRBV12-3/TRBV12-4 many CASRSGVGETQYF TGTGCCAGCAGATCAGGGGTCGGAGAGACCCAGTACTTC
TRBJ1-4 . TRBV7-2 . CASSLGQGRNEKLFF TGTGCCAGCAGCTTAGGGCAAGGGCGGAATGAAAAACTGTTTTTT
TRBJ1-4 . TRBV20-1 many CSARLLSGGSYEKLFF TGCAGTGCTAGGCTTTTGTCTGGCGGGAGTTATGAAAAACTGTTTTTT
TRBJ2-7 . TRBV15 . CATSRDQGPLSREYF TGTGCCACCAGCAGAGATCAGGGGCCCCTATCTCGCGAATACTTC
TRBJ1-3 . TRBV25-1 . CASSEHPRDSSGNTIYF TGTGCCAGCAGTGAGCACCCCCGTGACAGCTCTGGAAACACCATATATTTT
TRBJ2-2 . TRBV7-2 many CASRGANTGELFF TGTGCCTCCAGGGGGGCAAACACCGGGGAGCTGTTTTTT
TRBJ2-2 TRBD2 TRBV7-7 . CASSLVGGGHTGELFF TGTGCTAGCAGCTTGGTCGGCGGGGGGCACACCGGGGAGCTGTTTTTT
TRBJ1-1 . TRBV9 few CASSTVGGVDTEAFF TGTGCCAGCAGCACCGTGGGAGGGGTAGACACTGAAGCTTTCTTT
TRBJ2-7 . TRBV5-8 many CASIPQDSYEQYF TGTGCCAGCATCCCCCAGGACTCCTACGAGCAGTACTTC
TRBJ2-5 TRBD2 TRBV11-2 many CASSLGLAMETQYF TGTGCCAGCAGCTTGGGACTAGCGATGGAGACCCAGTACTTC
TRBJ1-2 . TRBV10-1 . CADPTEEPYGYTF TGCGCCGACCCGACGGAGGAACCCTATGGCTACACCTTC
TRBJ2-7 . TRBV7-8 few CASSLAPGPYLEQYF TGTGCCAGCAGCTTAGCCCCCGGGCCTTACCTCGAGCAGTACTTC
TRBJ1-4 . TRBV7-9 many CASSLSEKLFF TGTGCCAGCAGCTTAAGCGAAAAACTGTTTTTT
TRBJ2-1 TRBD1 TRBV5-1 many CASSLEGTGLFFF TGCGCCAGCAGCTTGGAAGGGACAGGGCTTTTTTTCTTC
TRBJ2-1 TRBD2 TRBV7-8 . CASSLRSRQTGTSGRNEQFF TGTGCCAGCAGCTTAAGGTCCCGACAGACCGGGACTAGCGGGAGAAATGAGCAGTTCTTC
TRBJ2-1 . TRBV7-2 many CASSLGTFEQFF TGTGCCAGCAGCTTAGGAACCTTTGAGCAGTTCTTC
TRBJ1-6 TRBD1 TRBV7-8 many CASSLMGQGTLHF TGTGCCAGCAGCTTAATGGGACAGGGTACCCTCCACTTT
TRBJ1-5 . TRBV4-2 many CASSHKDTSNQPQHF TGTGCCAGCAGCCATAAAGACACCAGCAATCAGCCCCAGCATTTT
TRBJ2-1 TRBD2 TRBV3-1 many CASSQYRAGEQFF TGTGCCAGCAGCCAATACCGAGCGGGAGAGCAGTTCTTC
TRBJ2-3 . TRBV20-1 many CSAGTASGTADTQYF TGCAGTGCTGGGACCGCGAGCGGCACAGCCGATACGCAGTATTTT
TRBJ2-1 . TRBV5-4 many CASSLPSYNEQFF TGTGCCAGCAGCTTGCCCTCCTACAATGAGCAGTTCTTC
TRBJ2-2 . TRBV19 few CASSMLGTSGGELFF TGTGCCAGTAGTATGTTAGGGACCTCTGGCGGGGAGCTGTTTTTT
TRBJ1-1 TRBD1 TRBV18 many CASSQETGMDTEAFF TGTGCCAGCTCACAGGAGACAGGGATGGACACTGAAGCTTTCTTT
TRBJ1-2 . TRBV7-2 . CASSPAGANYGYTF TGTGCCAGCAGTCCGGCAGGGGCAAACTATGGCTACACCTTC
TRBJ1-5 . TRBV12-3/TRBV12-4 many CASSINQGSNQPQHF TGTGCCAGCAGTATAAATCAGGGGAGCAATCAGCCCCAGCATTTT
TRBJ1-1 TRBD1 TRBV11-2 many CASSLLSAGGLKFTEAFF TGTGCCAGCAGCTTGTTGTCCGCAGGGGGTCTTAAGTTCACTGAAGCTTTCTTT
TRBJ2-1 . TRBV6-1 . CASSKRSLGSNEQFF TGTGCCAGCAGTAAGCGGTCCTTGGGTAGTAATGAGCAGTTCTTC